The 20 T cell receptor beta chains below come from one sample, sequenced in a study of blood T cells in healthy people across ages. With a J-beta primer mix and a sample-barcoded 5' primer, a second PCR ran 7 to 11 cycles. A single record per CDR3 protein comes from TCRdb applying MiXCR to the 5' RACE reads. The repertoire has about 1.6 million distinct CDR3 sequences, 30% to 40% of them found once; the top ten carry about 10%. Sequences were obtained from blood. The receptor source for this set is a woman aged 30 to 39 in good health.

The J gene is TRBJ1-5, the V gene TRBV6-5, with D possibly matching TRBD1 (6 bases). Germline assignment: CDR1 MNHEY and CDR2 SVGAGI. The CDR3 loop spans 14 amino acids. The germline V and J ends were trimmed by 6 bases and 6 bases, with 15 bases remaining between them. The DNA for the CDR3 is TGTGCCAGCAGCCGGGGGGGCGGGGGTCAGCCCCAGCATTTT. Protein sequence: CASSRGGGGQPQHF.

The V call is TRBV12-3 or TRBV12-4, the J call TRBJ1-3; D is possibly TRBD1 (6 bases). V was shortened by 5 bases and J by 0 bases, with 11 bases between the two germline ends. The CDR3 extends over 15 amino acids. CDR3 nucleotide sequence: TGTGCCAGCAGTCCCCGACAGGCCTCTGGAAACACCATATATTTT. Its protein product is CASSPRQASGNTIYF.

The chain joins TRBV29-1 to TRBJ2-3; unclear D gene. The V gene lost 4 bases and the J gene lost 0 bases, with 11 bases spanning the gap. This CDR3 comprises 14 residues. Germline lookup yields CDR1 SQVTM and CDR2 ANQGSEA. This CDR3 reads CSVGLSFSTDTQYF. CDR3 nucleotides: TGCAGCGTTGGCCTTAGTTTTAGCACAGATACGCAGTATTTT.

A word on this clonotype: This may come from a read error, since a much larger clone is one base off. V usage is TRBV6-1 and J usage is TRBJ2-1, with unresolved D. The germline CDR1 and CDR2 sequences are MNHNS and SASEGT. The CDR3 loop spans 15 amino acids. The DNA for the CDR3 is TGTGCCAGCAACGAAGTGGCTAACCTTCACAATGAGCAGGTCTTC. Amino acid sequence: CASNEVANLHNEQVF.

This chain uses TRBV7-9 with TRBJ2-1, with a possible D match to TRBD1 (6 bases). Trimming removed 0 bases from V and 5 bases from J, with 8 bases in between. The CDR3 contains 14 residues. Germline lookup yields CDR1 SEHNR and CDR2 FQNEAQ (reference sequence). The CDR3 DNA is TGTGCCAGCAGCTTAGCTCGGACAGACAATGAGCAGTTCTTC. It codes for CASSLARTDNEQFF. Using reference TRBV7-9 and TRBJ2-1 for the parts outside the CDR3, the full variable domain is DTGVSQNPRHKITKRGQNVTFRCDPISEHNRLYWYRQTLGQGPEFLTYFQNEAQLEKSRLLSDRFSAERPKGSFSTLEIQRTEQGDSAMYLCASSLARTDNEQFFGPGTRLTVL.

For the CDR3, the DNA is TGTGCCAGCAGCTTATACGGGGGGGCCTACAATGAGCAGTTCTTC. Encoded protein: CASSLYGGAYNEQFF. The chain recombines TRBV11-2 with TRBJ2-1; 8 bases agree with TRBD2. The CDR3 covers 15 residues. Germline V gene lookup returns CDR1 SGHAT and CDR2 FQNNGV. With 2 bases clipped from V and 2 bases from J, the junction kept 2 bases outside the gene matches. Full variable domain (missing parts from reference TRBV11-2 and TRBJ2-1): EAGVAQSPRYKIIEKRQSVAFWCNPISGHATLYWYQQILGQGPKLLIQFQNNGVVDDSQLPKDRFSAERLKGVDSTLKIQPAKLEDSAVYLCASSLYGGAYNEQFFGPGTRLTVL.

This clonotype has only a few counts. This chain uses TRBV3-1 with TRBJ2-6; D gene uncertain. Looked up from germline, CDR1 is LGHDT and CDR2 is YNNKEL (reference sequence). The V gene lost 5 bases and the J gene lost 0 bases, with 8 bases spanning the gap. The CDR3 length is 15 residues. The CDR3 is CASSVRLSGANVLTF. Here the CDR3 DNA reads TGTGCCAGCAGCGTCAGGCTCTCTGGGGCCAACGTCCTGACTTTC.

The rearrangement uses TRBV9 and TRBJ1-6; D is unclear. CDR1 and CDR2 from the germline V gene are SGDLS and YYNGEE. V dropped 3 bases and J dropped 9 bases, with 16 bases sitting between them. There are 15 residues in the CDR3. The DNA for the CDR3 is TGTGCCAGCAGCGGAGGGCGTCCAGGAGTTTCACCCCTCCACTTT. Residues: CASSGGRPGVSPLHF.

The genes are TRBV7-8 and TRBJ1-5; no definite D call. CDR1 SGHVS and CDR2 FQNEAQ come from the germline V gene. CDR3 size: 18 residues. V was clipped by 1 base and J by 0 bases, with 16 bases between them. CDR3 bases: TGTGCCAGCAGCTTAGATAGCGCCAGTTGGAATAGCAATCAGCCCCAGCATTTT. Its protein is CASSLDSASWNSNQPQHF.

This clonotype was seen more than once but under ten times. This chain links TRBV14 with TRBJ1-4; possible D gene TRBD1, 5 bases. CDR1 and CDR2 (germline): SGHDN, FVKESK. Deletions cut 4 bases from V and 3 bases from J, with 6 bases between. The CDR3 is made up of 13 amino acids. The CDR3 here is CASSRGANEKLFF. CDR3 in DNA: TGTGCCAGCAGCCGGGGGGCTAATGAAAAACTGTTTTTT. The whole variable domain, remainder taken from reference TRBV14 and TRBJ1-4, is EAGVTQFPSHSVIEKGQTVTLRCDPISGHDNLYWYRRVMGKEIKFLLHFVKESKQDESGMPNNRFLAERTGGTYSTLKVQPAELEDSGVYFCASSRGANEKLFFGSGTQLSVL.

J is TRBJ2-1 and V is TRBV29-1; no definite D call. CDR1 and CDR2 (germline): SQVTM, ANQGSEA. The CDR3 is 10 residues long. V lost 4 bases and J 9 bases, leaving 7 bases between the germline ends. CDR3 sequence reads: CSVVNGEQFF. DNA of the CDR3: TGCAGCGTTGTAAACGGTGAGCAGTTCTTC.

Only a few counts were recorded for this clonotype. The chain links TRBV4-1 to TRBJ1-5; D gene unclear. Looked up from germline, CDR1 is MGHRA and CDR2 is YSYEKL. Trimming shortened V by 0 bases and J by 0 bases, and 18 bases separated the two germline ends. The CDR3 spans 19 residues. The CDR3 nucleotides are TGCGCCAGCAGCCAAGATTCCGGGTATAACTTCTATAGCAATCAGCCCCAGCATTTT. This gives the protein CASSQDSGYNFYSNQPQHF.

This clonotype was detected only a few times. One base away lies a much larger clone, so this may be a sequencing read error. The V and J genes are TRBV5-1 and TRBJ1-1, with D hard to call. Germline V lookup: CDR1 SGHRS, CDR2 YFSETQ. This CDR3 contains 16 residues. The germline V and J ends were trimmed by 0 bases and 1 base, with 13 bases remaining between them. CDR3 loop: CASSLGPTKGNTEAFF. The CDR3 nucleotides are TGCGCCAGCAGCTTGGGGCCTACCAAGGGGAACACTGAAGCTTTCTTT.

This CDR3 is CSADGGAGAHYGYTF. The CDR3 DNA is TGCAGTGCCGACGGAGGGGCCGGAGCTCACTATGGCTACACCTTC. The chain recombines TRBV20-1 with TRBJ1-2; D might be TRBD1 (5 bases). The CDR3 sequence is 15 residues long. Germline V gene sequence: CDR1 DFQATT, CDR2 SNEGSKA (reference sequence). V was cut by 6 bases and J by 3 bases, with 20 bases left in between.

This chain uses TRBV2 with TRBJ1-2; 9 bases align to TRBD1. V shed 6 bases, J shed 4 bases, and the junction held 3 bases outside the gene matches. Germline V gene lookup returns CDR1 SNHLY and CDR2 FYNNEI. The CDR3 contains 13 residues. The CDR3: CASSGQGLYGYTF. CDR3 nucleotide sequence: TGTGCCAGCAGCGGACAGGGGCTCTATGGCTACACCTTC. Combining the CDR3 with reference TRBV2 and TRBJ1-2 gives the whole variable domain EPEVTQTPSHQVTQMGQEVILRCVPISNHLYFYWYRQILGQKVEFLVSFYNNEISEKSEIFDDQFSVERPDGSNFTLKIRSTKLEDSAMYFCASSGQGLYGYTFGSGTRLTVV.

This chain connects TRBV7-3 to TRBJ2-7; weak D call: TRBD1 (5 bases). The end of the DNA fits TRBJ2-5 better, so the J call may be wrong. CDR3 length equals 14 residues. Germline V gene lookup returns CDR1 SGHTA and CDR2 FQGTGA. Written as DNA, the CDR3 is TGTGCCAGCAGCTTAGACAGCCAGTTTGGGACCCAGTACTTC. Translated, it gives CASSLDSQFGTQYF.

Concerning this clonotype itself: At one end the junction does not follow the germline gene, possibly because of a read error. Here the CDR3 reads CAGSLGEYEQFF. CDR3 DNA sequence: TGTGCCGGCAGCTTAGGGGAGTATGAGCAGTTCTTC. The chain recombines TRBV11-2 with TRBJ2-1, with D possibly called TRBD1 or TRBD2 (5 bases each). The CDR3 covers 12 residues. Germline V lookup: CDR1 SGHAT, CDR2 FQNNGV. Full variable domain (missing parts from reference TRBV11-2 and TRBJ2-1): EAGVAQSPRYKIIEKRQSVAFWCNPISGHATLYWYQQILGQGPKLLIQFQNNGVVDDSQLPKDRFSAERLKGVDSTLKIQPAKLEDSAVYLCAGSLGEYEQFFGPGTRLTVL.

Comments on this clonotype: The junction departs from the called germline gene at one end, perhaps through a read error. The chain carries TRBV12-3 or TRBV12-4 and TRBJ1-2, with D possibly TRBD1 on 6 matching bases. The CDR3 sequence is 12 residues long. The CDR3, as DNA: TGTGCCGGCAGACCAGGGGACGGAAGCTACACCTTC. Protein sequence: CAGRPGDGSYTF.

J is TRBJ2-3 and V is TRBV7-9; a weak D match, TRBD2 (6 bases). The CDR3 has 14 residues. The germline CDR1 and CDR2 sequences are SEHNR and FQNEAQ (reference sequence). V was clipped by 4 bases and J by 5 bases, with 13 bases between them. DNA for the CDR3: TGTGCCAGCAGCTCCCGACTAGGAAAAGATACGCAGTATTTT. Protein: CASSSRLGKDTQYF.

This clonotype was counted at least ten times. The chain is built from TRBV29-1 and TRBJ2-7; weak D call: TRBD2 (6 bases). CDR1 is SQVTM and CDR2 is ANQGSEA in the germline V gene. V was pared by 2 bases and J by 7 bases, with 18 bases between. The CDR3 is made up of 14 amino acids. In nucleotides, the CDR3 is TGCAGCGTTGAAATCGGGAGCCGTTCGGGGGAGCAGTACTTC. As protein: CSVEIGSRSGEQYF.